This TCR beta chain comes out of a study of T cell responses to AZD1222 COVID-19 vaccine. General observations from the study: The donor group comprised mostly white British people and more females; the analysis possibly underestimated clonal diversity. Nearly half of spike-specific TCRs reportedly target unmutated variant regions. Increases in Spike-specific TCR breadth and depth were seen after two AZD1222 doses. Vaccine-related CD4 TCRs covered spike, predominating at 160-218 and 743-854.

Germline CDR1 and CDR2: SQVTM and ANQGSEA. This CDR3 has 13 amino acids. The V end was cut by 4 bases, the J end by 4 bases, with 11 bases between. The protocol was immunoSEQ multiplex PCR, while the TCRdb copy is restricted to in-frame clones and leaves out a portion. Here the sample spans under 70,000 clones, approximately 80% being singletons. For this clone: The antigen is not known.

The receptor's source is an adult who received the AZD1222 COVID-19 vaccine. The chain combines TRBV29-1 with TRBJ2-1; D is perhaps TRBD1 (5 bases). Sequenced here: peripheral blood, sampled 28 days after the second AZD1222 dose. Written as DNA, the CDR3 is TGCAGCGTTGTGGGTACAGGTTACAATGAGCAGTTCTTC. As protein: CSVVGTGYNEQFF.